The T cell receptor beta chain under discussion was sequenced for a study of lymphopenia after photon versus proton radiotherapy. In germline, CDR1 is MNHEY, CDR2 SVGAGI. V was shortened by 5 bases and J by 0 bases, with 8 bases between the two germline ends. This CDR3 is 14 amino acids long. Findings and limits, study-wide: Relative stability marked proton patients; photon patients lost diversity and naive cells. Post-nadir diversity loss with photons came from oligoclonal expansion, particularly CD8+ Temra cells.

Worth noting for this clone: The antigen is undetermined.

Method: immunoSEQ multiplex PCR; TCRdb's copy keeps in-frame clones and lacks some. The sample comprises more than 50,000 clones, more than 70% of which are singletons, and 29% rests with the top ten. This sequence originates from a man aged 45 to 65 with gastric cancer. The input for sequencing was peripheral blood, taken from a patient treated with photon-based radiotherapy. V is TRBV6-5 and J is TRBJ2-1; D is undetermined. CDR3 residues: CASSILSSYNEQFF. The DNA for the CDR3 is TGTGCCAGCAGTATTCTAAGCTCCTACAATGAGCAGTTCTTC.